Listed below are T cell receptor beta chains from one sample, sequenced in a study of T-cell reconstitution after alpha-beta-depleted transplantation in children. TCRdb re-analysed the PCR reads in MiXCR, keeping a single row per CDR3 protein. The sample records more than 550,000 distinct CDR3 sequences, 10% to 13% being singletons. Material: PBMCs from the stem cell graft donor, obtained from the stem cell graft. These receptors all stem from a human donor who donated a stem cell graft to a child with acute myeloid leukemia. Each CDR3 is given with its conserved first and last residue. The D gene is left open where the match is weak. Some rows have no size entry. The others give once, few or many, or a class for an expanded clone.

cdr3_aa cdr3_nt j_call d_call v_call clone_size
CSVPRGASGPVETQYF TGCAGCGTCCCTAGGGGGGCTAGCGGTCCCGTTGAGACCCAGTACTTC TRBJ2-5 NA TRBV29-1 many
CSASQEAFF TGCAGTGCTAGTCAAGAAGCTTTCTTT TRBJ1-1 NA TRBV20-1 NA
CSVGLRGLAKNIQYF TGCAGCGTTGGGTTGCGGGGGCTAGCCAAAAACATTCAGTACTTC TRBJ2-4 NA TRBV29-1 NA
CTSRKREGKDEQFF TGCACCAGCAGAAAGCGGGAGGGCAAGGATGAGCAGTTCTTC TRBJ2-1 NA TRBV1 few
CAISDPVAGVNNEQFF TGTGCCATCAGTGACCCGGTGGCGGGAGTGAACAATGAGCAGTTCTTC TRBJ2-1 TRBD2 TRBV10-3 NA
CASSRQGGITYNEQFF TGTGCCAGCAGTCGTCAGGGGGGGATCACCTACAATGAGCAGTTCTTC TRBJ2-1 NA TRBV7-9 many
CASSSLTGLETQYF TGTGCCAGCAGTTCTCTGACAGGGTTAGAGACCCAGTACTTC TRBJ2-5 TRBD1 TRBV28 many
CASSGSTGSGYTF TGTGCCAGCAGTGGCTCGACAGGGAGCGGCTACACCTTC TRBJ1-2 TRBD1 TRBV25-1 NA
CASSVKWALTSGRTDTQYF TGTGCCAGCAGTGTAAAGTGGGCCCTGACTAGCGGGAGGACAGATACGCAGTATTTT TRBJ2-3 TRBD2 TRBV25-1 many
CASSLAAVPSGRAF TGCGCCAGCAGCTTGGCGGCTGTACCGAGCGGGAGAGCCTTT TRBJ2-2 TRBD2 TRBV5-1 many
CASSQRTAENTEAFF TGCGCCAGCAGCCAAAGGACAGCCGAGAACACTGAAGCTTTCTTT TRBJ1-1 NA TRBV5-1 few
CASSYRGRGLQETQYF TGTGCCAGCAGTTACCGGGGACGCGGGCTTCAAGAGACCCAGTACTTC TRBJ2-5 NA TRBV6-5 NA
CASSVHRTSSGANVLTF TGTGCCAGCAGCGTACACCGGACTAGCTCTGGGGCCAACGTCCTGACTTTC TRBJ2-6 TRBD2 TRBV9 few
CASSLRGAGISNQPQHF TGTGCCAGCAGCCTCAGGGGCGCGGGGATTAGCAATCAGCCCCAGCATTTT TRBJ1-5 NA TRBV7-2 NA
CASSFSPRQTSTDTQYF TGTGCCAGCAGTTTTTCCCCCCGACAGACTAGCACAGATACGCAGTATTTT TRBJ2-3 NA TRBV28 few
CSARLAGVNTDTQYF TGCAGTGCTAGATTAGCGGGAGTTAATACAGATACGCAGTATTTT TRBJ2-3 TRBD2 TRBV20-1 few
CASSYPTPRTVPSYEQYF TGTGCCAGCAGTTACCCGACCCCCCGGACGGTCCCCTCCTACGAGCAGTACTTC TRBJ2-7 NA TRBV6-2/TRBV6-3 NA
CASRKTGSYEQYF TGTGCCAGCAGGAAGACAGGGTCCTACGAGCAGTACTTC TRBJ2-7 TRBD1 TRBV27 few
CASSKDRGKSSSYEQYF TGTGCCAGCAGCAAGGACAGGGGAAAATCTAGCTCCTACGAGCAGTACTTC TRBJ2-7 TRBD1 TRBV5-6 many
CASSVGGVGTEAFF TGTGCCAGCAGCGTAGGGGGGGTCGGCACTGAAGCTTTCTTT TRBJ1-1 NA TRBV9 few
CASSRSGGGNTEAFF TGTGCCAGCAGTCGTTCCGGGGGGGGGAACACTGAAGCTTTCTTT TRBJ1-1 NA TRBV6-5 NA
CSARQAGVYTEAFF TGCAGTGCTAGGCAGGCAGGGGTTTACACTGAAGCTTTCTTT TRBJ1-1 NA TRBV20-1 NA
CSATPFQRSTDTQYF TGCAGTGCTACCCCGTTCCAGCGGAGCACAGATACGCAGTATTTT TRBJ2-3 NA TRBV20-1 many
CASKGPSGPSYEQYF TGTGCCAGCAAGGGACCTAGCGGCCCCTCCTACGAGCAGTACTTC TRBJ2-7 TRBD2 TRBV6-1 many
CASSNRTRDQPQHF TGTGCCTCTTCTAATCGGACGAGAGATCAGCCCCAGCATTTT TRBJ1-5 NA TRBV7-2 few
CASSTGVKETQYF TGCGCCAGCAGCACGGGAGTGAAAGAGACCCAGTACTTC TRBJ2-5 NA TRBV5-1 NA
CASRPPGLAGGPINEQYF TGTGCCAGCAGACCCCCGGGACTAGCGGGAGGGCCTATCAACGAGCAGTACTTC TRBJ2-7 TRBD2 TRBV6-2/TRBV6-3 NA
CASSGNGTSGVNEQFF TGTGCCAGCAGTGGAAACGGGACTAGCGGGGTTAATGAGCAGTTCTTC TRBJ2-1 TRBD2 TRBV6-1 few
CAISENRDLETQYF TGTGCCATCAGTGAGAACCGGGACTTAGAGACCCAGTACTTC TRBJ2-5 NA TRBV10-3 NA
CASSYGTWDSPLHF TGCGCCAGCAGCTACGGGACATGGGATTCACCCCTCCACTTT TRBJ1-6 NA TRBV5-1 many
CASSLDSGRGNEQFF TGTGCCAGCAGCTTGGATAGCGGAAGAGGAAATGAGCAGTTCTTC TRBJ2-1 NA TRBV5-4 NA
CSVEHQTSYEQFF TGCAGCGTTGAACATCAGACATCTTATGAGCAGTTCTTC TRBJ2-1 NA TRBV29-1 NA
CASSHLDRGSTEAFF TGTGCCAGCAGCCACTTAGATCGGGGATCCACTGAAGCTTTCTTT TRBJ1-1 NA TRBV7-2 few
CASSFLTTGDPYGYTF TGTGCCAGCAGTTTTTTAACCACAGGGGACCCTTATGGCTACACCTTC TRBJ1-2 TRBD1 TRBV27 few
CASSTPGNSPLHF TGTGCCAGCAGTACGCCGGGGAATTCACCCCTCCACTTT TRBJ1-6 NA TRBV25-1 many
CASSLVRSGGKYEQYF TGTGCCAGCAGCTTAGTACGGTCAGGGGGCAAGTACGAGCAGTACTTC TRBJ2-7 TRBD1 TRBV11-2 NA
CASSFLSNYEQYF TGTGCCAGCAGTTTTTTGTCCAACTACGAGCAGTACTTC TRBJ2-7 NA TRBV27 NA
CASSLPTLTTYGYTF TGTGCCAGCAGTTTACCGACCCTAACCACCTATGGCTACACCTTC TRBJ1-2 NA TRBV28 few
CASRAGTGASGELFF TGTGCCAGCAGGGCGGGGACAGGGGCAAGCGGGGAGCTGTTTTTT TRBJ2-2 TRBD1 TRBV27 NA
CASSLALGDGSYEQYF TGTGCCAGCAGCTTAGCGCTAGGAGACGGCTCCTACGAGCAGTACTTC TRBJ2-7 NA TRBV7-9 few
CSARDLGINYGYTF TGCAGTGCTAGAGACCTCGGGATAAACTATGGCTACACCTTC TRBJ1-2 NA TRBV20-1 many
CASSLYRDGTYEQYF TGTGCCAGCAGTTTGTATAGGGACGGAACCTACGAGCAGTACTTC TRBJ2-7 NA TRBV28 many
CASSFPGPSNYGYTF TGCGCCAGCAGTTTCCCGGGCCCGTCCAACTATGGCTACACCTTC TRBJ1-2 NA TRBV5-1 NA
CASREEGTDTQYF TGTGCCAGCAGAGAGGAGGGCACAGATACGCAGTATTTT TRBJ2-3 NA TRBV12-3/TRBV12-4 many